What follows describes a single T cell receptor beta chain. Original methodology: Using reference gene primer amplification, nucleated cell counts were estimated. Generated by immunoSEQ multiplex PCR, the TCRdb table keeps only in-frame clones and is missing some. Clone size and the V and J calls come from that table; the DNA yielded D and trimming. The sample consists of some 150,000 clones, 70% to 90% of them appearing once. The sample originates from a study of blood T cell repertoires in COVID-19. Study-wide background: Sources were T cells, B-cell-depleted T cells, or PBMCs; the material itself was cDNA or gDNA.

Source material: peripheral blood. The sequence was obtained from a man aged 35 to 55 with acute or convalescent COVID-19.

The CDR3 sequence is CASSPDSSYNSPLHF. In nucleotides, the CDR3 is TGTGCCAGCAGCCCGGACAGCTCCTATAATTCACCCCTCCACTTT. This chain uses TRBV9 with TRBJ1-6; tentative D call: TRBD1 (6 bases). The V and J ends lost 4 bases and 0 bases respectively, with 8 bases between them. The CDR3 consists of 15 residues. Germline loops: CDR1 SGDLS, CDR2 YYNGEE.